The next 9 T cell receptor beta chains were all read from a single sample in a study of cytomegalovirus exposure and HLA in healthy donors. The study ran its PCR with 60 Vbeta and 13 Jbeta primers. This table comes from immunoSEQ multiplex PCR, and its TCRdb copy is limited to in-frame clones, with some not included. The profile covers around 150,000 clones, with just under 65% appearing a single time and roughly 6.4% taken by the ten largest. The sample was PBMCs. Every receptor here comes from an older woman in good health and CMV-seropositive.

J is TRBJ2-7 and V is TRBV11-2; maybe TRBD2 (6 bases). Deletions cut 11 bases from V and 4 bases from J, with 18 bases between. In germline, CDR1 is SGHAT, CDR2 FQNNGV. The CDR3 consists of 13 residues. The CDR3 DNA reads TGTGCCGTCTCGGGGGTTCCACTATACGAGCAGTACTTC. Amino acids: CAVSGVPLYEQYF.

This rearrangement joins TRBV30 to TRBJ1-1, with D perhaps matching TRBD1 (6 bases). Germline V gene sequence: CDR1 GTSNPN, CDR2 SVGIG (reference sequence). Trimming removed 1 base from V and 5 bases from J, with 11 bases in between. This CDR3 contains 13 residues. CDR3 nucleotides: TGTGCCTGGAGTGGGGGAGGGGGTACTGAAGCTTTCTTT. It encodes CAWSGGGGTEAFF. Full variable domain (missing parts from reference TRBV30 and TRBJ1-1): SQTIHQWPATLVQPVGSPLSLECTVEGTSNPNLYWYRQAAGRGLQLLFYSVGIGQISSEVPQNLSASRPQDRQFILSSKKLLLSDSGFYLCAWSGGGGTEAFFGQGTRLTVV.

This rearrangement joins TRBV28 to TRBJ2-2; D is possibly TRBD2 (5 bases). Germline-derived CDR1 and CDR2 are MDHEN and SYDVKM. The CDR3 totals 16 residues. V was clipped by 4 bases and J by 1 base, with 13 bases between them. CDR3 DNA: TGTGCCAGCAGTTCCGGACTGACTTGGAACACCGGGGAGCTGTTTTTT. This codes for CASSSGLTWNTGELFF.

The genes are TRBV7-9 and TRBJ1-4; TRBD1 aligns across 7 bases. CDR3 size: 17 residues. CDR1 is SEHNR, CDR2 FQNEAQ, per germline (reference sequence). V dropped 2 bases and J dropped 5; count of bases not matched to a gene: 11. CDR3 bases: TGTGCCAGCAGCTTATCCCTGAGGGGGCGCGGGAATGAAAAACTGTTTTTT. It is translated as CASSLSLRGRGNEKLFF.

This chain links TRBV30 with TRBJ2-2; 8 nucleotides line up with TRBD2. V lost 0 bases, J lost 6 bases, and 6 bases stayed unmatched. The CDR3 has 15 residues. From germline, CDR1 is GTSNPN and CDR2 SVGIG (reference sequence). CDR3 nucleotide sequence: TGTGCCTGGAGTGTACTGCGGGAGGTGGCCGGGGAGCTGTTTTTT. It translates to CAWSVLREVAGELFF.

In its sample, this clone was seen once. The junction differs from germline at one of its ends, possibly a read error. The V call is TRBV6-5, the J call TRBJ2-5, with 8 bases matching TRBD1. The CDR3 has 15 residues. CDR1 is MNHEY, CDR2 SVGAGI, per germline. The CDR3 sequence: CASSLAGGGQEAQYF. CDR3 bases: TGTGCCAGCAGTTTAGCAGGGGGCGGGCAAGAGGCCCAGTACTTC.

This clone was counted between two and nine times. This rearrangement joins TRBV28 to TRBJ1-1, with D possibly being TRBD1 (6 bases). The germline V gene has CDR1 MDHEN and CDR2 SYDVKM. CDR3 size: 14 residues. V gave up 7 bases and J gave up 3 bases, with 15 bases separating them. This CDR3 reads CASIRGDGYTEAFF. CDR3 bases: TGTGCCAGCATCAGGGGCGACGGATACACTGAAGCTTTCTTT. Using reference TRBV28 and TRBJ1-1 for the parts outside the CDR3, the full variable domain is DVKVTQSSRYLVKRTGEKVFLECVQDMDHENMFWYRQDPGLGLRLIYFSYDVKMKEKGDIPEGYSVSREKKERFSLILESASTNQTSMYLCASIRGDGYTEAFFGQGTRLTVV.

This chain connects TRBV4-2 to TRBJ1-6; the match to TRBD1 covers 8 bases. The germline V gene encodes CDR1 LGHNA and CDR2 YNFKEQ. The CDR3 is 16 amino acids. After removal of 4 bases from V and 6 bases from J, the junction contained 8 bases not matched to a gene. CDR3 nucleotide sequence: TGTGCCAGCAGCCGACCCGGACAGGGAATTAATTCACCCCTCCACTTT. Translation gives CASSRPGQGINSPLHF.

CDR3 sequence reads: CASSPDRGLYGYTF. In DNA form, the CDR3 reads TGCGCCAGCAGCCCCGACAGGGGCCTTTATGGCTACACCTTC. The chain has TRBV5-1 and TRBJ1-2; 8 bases agree with TRBD1. CDR1 is SGHRS, CDR2 YFSETQ, per germline. The CDR3 is 14 residues long. J gave up 5 bases and V 4 bases, and 7 bases lay outside the gene matches.